The 17 T cell receptor beta chains listed next were all sequenced from one sample in a study of OX40 agonist ivuxolimab in advanced cancers. Only in-frame clones appear in the TCRdb table, and some are missing; sequencing was by immunoSEQ multiplex PCR. The sample has 45,000 to 50,000 clones, about 81% seen once. Sequencing used CD4+ or CD8+ T cells sorted from blood, obtained in a trial of the OX40 agonist ivuxolimab. The receptors were sampled from an adult with an advanced solid tumor such as melanoma, head and neck, liver or kidney cancer.

The rearrangement uses TRBV5-1 and TRBJ1-1; D unresolved. The CDR3 sequence is 14 residues long. V was cut by 1 base and J by 3 bases, with 10 bases left in between. The germline gives CDR1 SGHRS, CDR2 YFSETQ. CDR3 residues: CASSLSGVDTEAFF. The CDR3, as DNA: TGCGCCAGCAGCTTGTCTGGGGTGGACACTGAAGCTTTCTTT.

The rearrangement joins TRBV12-5 to TRBJ2-1, with D possibly TRBD1 on 6 matching bases. The CDR3 loop spans 13 amino acids. Germline V gene data show CDR1 as LGHNT and CDR2 as FRNRAP. V was clipped by 0 bases and J by 9 bases, with 9 bases between them. The CDR3 bases are TGTGCTAGTGGTTTGGTACTGGGGGCTGAGCAGTTCTTC. It specifies CASGLVLGAEQFF.

This clone was seen just once. The CDR3 DNA reads as TGTGCCTGGGATCCTAGCCAATACAATGAGCAGTTCTTC. Translated, it gives CAWDPSQYNEQFF. The chain uses TRBV30 and TRBJ2-1; TRBD2 might be the D (5 bases). Deletions cut 5 bases from V and 4 bases from J, with 12 bases between. Germline V CDR1 and CDR2: GTSNPN, SVGIG (reference sequence). The CDR3 has 13 residues.

The V gene is TRBV7-8, the J gene TRBJ2-5, with D maybe TRBD2 (6 bases). V lost 4 bases and J lost 5, with 14 bases in between. CDR1 and CDR2 from the germline V gene are SGHVS and FQNEAQ. This CDR3 comprises 14 residues. The CDR3 region is CASSSRRGGETQYF. The CDR3 bases are TGTGCCAGCAGCTCAAGGAGGGGTGGCGAGACCCAGTACTTC.

The chain joins TRBV30 to TRBJ1-1; tentative D call: TRBD1 (6 bases). This CDR3 is built from 13 residues. Germline V gene sequence: CDR1 GTSNPN, CDR2 SVGIG (reference sequence). Deletions cut 3 bases from V and 6 bases from J, with 14 bases between. The CDR3 region is CAWRTGRVAEAFF. In DNA, the CDR3 is TGTGCCTGGAGGACAGGCCGGGTCGCTGAAGCTTTCTTT.

J is TRBJ1-1 and V is TRBV5-4, with a tentative D call TRBD1 (6 bases). V was trimmed by 3 bases and J by 5 bases, leaving 17 bases between them. CDR1 and CDR2 from the germline V gene are SGHNT and YYREEE (reference sequence). The CDR3 sequence is 15 residues long. CDR3 loop: CASSYQGFEVTEAFF. Here the CDR3 DNA reads TGTGCCAGCAGCTATCAGGGGTTTGAGGTAACTGAAGCTTTCTTT.

The chain combines TRBV6-6 with TRBJ2-7, with D possibly TRBD2 on 6 matching bases. V was clipped by 6 bases and J by 0 bases, with 9 bases between them. There are 13 residues in the CDR3. Germline-derived CDR1 and CDR2 are MNHNY and SVGAGI (reference sequence). The CDR3 sequence: CASRRDYSYEQYF. In nucleotides, the CDR3 is TGTGCCAGCAGGCGGGATTACTCCTACGAGCAGTACTTC.

The chain is built from TRBV4-3 and TRBJ2-1, with 8 bases matching TRBD2. CDR3 length: 16 residues. V trimming: 4 bases; J trimming: 4 bases; junction bases outside the gene matches: 9. From germline, CDR1 is LGHNA and CDR2 YSLEER. The CDR3 spells CASSPLVSGIYNEQFF. CDR3 coding DNA: TGCGCCAGCAGCCCTTTGGTTAGCGGGATATACAATGAGCAGTTCTTC.

The genes are TRBV9 and TRBJ1-1; TRBD1 is a possible D gene (6 bases). The CDR3 sequence is 15 residues long. Between the trimmed V and J ends, which lost 0 bases and 3 bases, there was a span of 12 bases. CDR1 is SGDLS, CDR2 YYNGEE, per germline. Written as DNA, the CDR3 is TGTGCCAGCAGCGTAGTGGGGGGCGGGGACACTGAAGCTTTCTTT. Amino acid sequence: CASSVVGGGDTEAFF.

This clone came up once. The chain links TRBV28 to TRBJ1-1, with D maybe TRBD1 (5 bases). CDR3 size: 13 residues. Germline V gene sequence: CDR1 MDHEN, CDR2 SYDVKM. The germline V and J ends were trimmed by 5 bases and 10 bases, with 17 bases remaining between them. CDR3 amino acids: CASSLLWDPGAFF. The DNA for the CDR3 is TGTGCCAGCAGTCTCCTGTGGGACCCGGGAGCTTTCTTT.

V and J are TRBV2 and TRBJ2-3, with D perhaps TRBD2 (5 bases). Trimming removed 4 bases from V and 0 bases from J, with 11 bases in between. Looked up from germline, CDR1 is SNHLY and CDR2 is FYNNEI. The CDR3 consists of 15 residues. For the CDR3, the DNA is TGTGCCAGCAGTGCAGGCGGGTGGAGCACAGATACGCAGTATTTT. The encoded protein is CASSAGGWSTDTQYF.

J is TRBJ1-2 and V is TRBV7-9; TRBD1 aligns across 9 bases. This CDR3 has 17 amino acids. The V gene's germline CDR1 is SEHNR and CDR2 FQNEAQ (reference sequence). V was clipped by 5 bases and J by 8 bases; unmatched bases: 18. In DNA form, the CDR3 reads TGTGCCAGCAGCCCGGAAAACCGGGACAGGGTATCGGGCGGCTACACCTTC. It codes for CASSPENRDRVSGGYTF.

This clone has a single count. The chain links TRBV19 to TRBJ1-1; D ambiguous. Between the trimmed V and J ends, which lost 5 bases and 1 base, there was a span of 14 bases. Germline loops: CDR1 LNHDA, CDR2 SQIVND (reference sequence). This CDR3 is built from 15 residues. The CDR3 DNA follows: TGTGCCAGTAGTCCTTTTAGGCAGTCGAACACTGAAGCTTTCTTT. Translation gives CASSPFRQSNTEAFF.

The chain couples TRBV5-1 to TRBJ2-5; tentative D call: TRBD2 (6 bases). With 0 bases removed from V and 11 bases from J, the gap between germline ends came to 20 bases. This CDR3 comprises 15 residues. The germline V gene encodes CDR1 SGHRS and CDR2 YFSETQ. The CDR3 DNA follows: TGCGCCAGCAGCTTGGCTTCCCCAGCCGATCGGGAGCAGTACTTC. Translated, it gives CASSLASPADREQYF.

This rearrangement joins TRBV4-1 to TRBJ1-1; 8 bases are shared with TRBD1. Germline V lookup: CDR1 MGHRA, CDR2 YSYEKL. The CDR3 loop spans 17 amino acids. The ends lost 1 base at V and 1 base at J; junction bases unmatched: 8. CDR3 protein: CASSQVQGAAGNTEAFF. The CDR3 nucleotides read TGCGCCAGCAGCCAAGTTCAGGGGGCAGCGGGGAACACTGAAGCTTTCTTT.

This chain connects TRBV6-5 to TRBJ1-1; 10 nucleotides match TRBD1. The CDR3 consists of 15 residues. Trimming took 7 bases from V and 5 from J; bases not matched to a gene: 10. CDR1 and CDR2 (germline): MNHEY, SVGAGI. CDR3 sequence (DNA): TGTGCCAGCAATGTCCCGGGACAGGGGAGGACTGAAGCTTTCTTT. Translating it yields CASNVPGQGRTEAFF.

The chain uses TRBV18 and TRBJ2-1; 8 positions match TRBD2. The germline V gene has CDR1 KGHSH and CDR2 LQKENI. The CDR3 is 14 amino acids. Trimming at V came to 4 bases and at J to 5 bases, leaving 4 bases not matched to a gene. The CDR3 loop reads CASSHSGTNNEQFF. The CDR3 nucleotides read TGTGCCAGCTCACATAGCGGGACTAACAATGAGCAGTTCTTC.